This entry concerns a single TCR beta chain. The antigen is not known. A read error may account for a junction end that differs from germline. These data are taken from a study of cytomegalovirus exposure and HLA in healthy donors. General study points: According to reports, the classifier identified cytomegalovirus status with high specificity and sensitivity.

CDR1 and CDR2 (germline): SSHAT, FNYEAQ (reference sequence). The CDR3 is 15 residues long. PCR involved 60 Vbeta and 13 Jbeta primers. Using immunoSEQ multiplex PCR, the repertoire was profiled, and TCRdb retains in-frame clones only, with some absent. Among fewer than 250,000 clones, about 70% were seen once, and the ten largest hold roughly 1.9%. The specimen was PBMCs. This rearrangement joins TRBV7-7 to TRBJ2-2; weak D call: TRBD1 (5 bases). This TCR was sampled from a woman aged 25 to 39 in good health and CMV-seronegative. The DNA of the CDR3 is TGTGCTAGCAGCCCTGGGTCAGGGATAACCGGGGAGCTGTTTTTT. Residues: CASSPGSGITGELFF.